This is a list of T cell receptor beta chains from one sample in a study of CD8 T cells in ankylosing spondylitis. TCRdb processed the 5' RACE reads anew with MiXCR; each CDR3 protein has one entry. The data show some 700,000 distinct CDR3 sequences, about 20% seen once. Sequencing input: blood, either unsorted or a sorted T cell fraction (not recorded which). These receptors came from a male donor with ankylosing spondylitis. CDR3s include the opening cysteine and the closing phenylalanine or tryptophan. D genes are given only for firm matches. Clone size appears in some rows only: once, few, many, or a class for an expanded clone.

J: TRBJ1-5
V: TRBV12-3/TRBV12-4
size: -
D: -
CDR3: CASSFGGPMSNQPQHF
DNA: TGTGCCAGCAGTTTTGGGGGCCCGATGAGCAATCAGCCCCAGCATTTT

J: TRBJ1-5
V: TRBV10-3
size: -
D: TRBD1
CDR3: CAIAPGTASNQPQHF
DNA: TGTGCCATAGCCCCCGGGACAGCGAGCAATCAGCCCCAGCATTTT

J: TRBJ1-1
V: TRBV20-1
size: few
D: -
CDR3: CSASDWSTEAFF
DNA: TGCAGTGCTTCTGACTGGTCCACTGAAGCTTTCTTT

J: TRBJ2-1
V: TRBV6-2/TRBV6-3
size: few
D: -
CDR3: CASSYSTTSSYNEQFF
DNA: TGTGCCAGCAGTTACTCAACCACGAGCTCCTACAATGAGCAGTTCTTC

J: TRBJ2-5
V: TRBV20-1
size: -
D: -
CDR3: CSASFAEETQYF
DNA: TGCAGTGCTAGTTTTGCGGAAGAGACCCAGTACTTC

J: TRBJ2-3
V: TRBV30
size: -
D: -
CDR3: CAWGVGSTDTQYF
DNA: TGTGCCTGGGGGGTCGGAAGCACAGATACGCAGTATTTT

J: TRBJ1-1
V: TRBV29-1
size: few
D: -
CDR3: CSVDIAEAFF
DNA: TGCAGCGTTGACATTGCTGAAGCTTTCTTT

J: TRBJ2-7
V: TRBV10-1
size: -
D: TRBD1
CDR3: CASSEPGTGLSYEQYF
DNA: TGCGCCAGCAGTGAACCCGGGACAGGGCTCTCCTACGAGCAGTACTTC

J: TRBJ2-1
V: TRBV29-1
size: -
D: TRBD2
CDR3: CSVERTSGKYNEQFF
DNA: TGCAGCGTTGAAAGGACTAGCGGGAAATACAATGAGCAGTTCTTC

J: TRBJ1-5
V: TRBV3-1
size: few
D: -
CDR3: CASSQEYQPNQPQHF
DNA: TGTGCCAGCAGCCAAGAGTACCAGCCCAATCAGCCCCAGCATTTT

J: TRBJ2-7
V: TRBV15
size: -
D: TRBD2
CDR3: CATSREERGESYEQYF
DNA: TGTGCCACCAGCAGGGAAGAGCGGGGGGAATCCTACGAGCAGTACTTC

J: TRBJ2-3
V: TRBV4-1
size: -
D: TRBD2
CDR3: CASSQAGSGRTDTQYF
DNA: TGCGCCAGCAGCCAAGCAGGCAGCGGGAGAACAGATACGCAGTATTTT

J: TRBJ1-1
V: TRBV7-9
size: few
D: -
CDR3: CASSPRTALNTEAFF
DNA: TGTGCCAGCAGCCCCCGGACAGCCCTGAACACTGAAGCTTTCTTT

J: TRBJ1-1
V: TRBV29-1
size: many
D: -
CDR3: CSVLTPAWGEAFF
DNA: TGCAGCGTTCTGACCCCCGCATGGGGTGAAGCTTTCTTT

J: TRBJ2-3
V: TRBV15
size: few
D: -
CDR3: CATSRVRPGAGTDTQYF
DNA: TGTGCCACCAGCAGAGTCCGTCCGGGAGCGGGTACAGATACGCAGTATTTT

J: TRBJ2-3
V: TRBV19
size: -
D: -
CDR3: CASSPAGLDTDTQYF
DNA: TGTGCCAGTAGTCCCGCCGGTCTGGACACAGATACGCAGTATTTT

J: TRBJ2-5
V: TRBV6-2/TRBV6-3
size: -
D: -
CDR3: CASRLTVQETQYF
DNA: TGTGCCAGCAGGTTGACAGTTCAAGAGACCCAGTACTTC

J: TRBJ2-1
V: TRBV7-2
size: -
D: -
CDR3: CASSQTPLSSYNEQFF
DNA: TGTGCCAGCAGTCAAACCCCCCTGAGCTCCTACAATGAGCAGTTCTTC

J: TRBJ2-1
V: TRBV29-1
size: -
D: -
CDR3: CSVETGTLFNEQFF
DNA: TGCAGCGTTGAAACCGGGACACTATTCAATGAGCAGTTCTTC

J: TRBJ2-1
V: TRBV20-1
size: -
D: TRBD1
CDR3: CSATRDRDNEQFF
DNA: TGCAGTGCTACCCGGGACAGGGACAATGAGCAGTTCTTC

J: TRBJ2-7
V: TRBV4-1
size: -
D: TRBD2
CDR3: CASSQEGTSAYEQYF
DNA: TGCGCCAGCAGCCAAGAAGGGACTAGCGCCTACGAGCAGTACTTC

J: TRBJ2-1
V: TRBV5-1
size: few
D: TRBD2
CDR3: CASSLLTSGEGGEQFF
DNA: TGCGCCAGCAGCTTGTTGACTAGCGGGGAAGGGGGTGAGCAGTTCTTC

J: TRBJ2-5
V: TRBV11-2
size: -
D: TRBD2
CDR3: CASSYTPGTSGGETQYF
DNA: TGTGCCAGCAGCTATACGCCAGGGACTAGCGGGGGAGAGACCCAGTACTTC

J: TRBJ2-2
V: TRBV4-2
size: -
D: -
CDR3: CASSQDPIGARTGELFF
DNA: TGTGCCAGCAGCCAAGATCCTATAGGGGCGAGGACCGGGGAGCTGTTTTTT

J: TRBJ1-4
V: TRBV9
size: -
D: -
CDR3: CASSVVGRADEKLFF
DNA: TGTGCCAGCAGCGTAGTGGGCAGGGCGGATGAAAAACTGTTTTTT

J: TRBJ2-1
V: TRBV4-1
size: -
D: TRBD2
CDR3: CASSQDLASGYNEQFF
DNA: TGCGCCAGCAGCCAAGATTTGGCTAGCGGCTACAATGAGCAGTTCTTC

J: TRBJ2-1
V: TRBV7-9
size: -
D: -
CDR3: CASSPWKGNEQFF
DNA: TGTGCCAGCAGCCCATGGAAGGGGAATGAGCAGTTCTTC

J: TRBJ1-1
V: TRBV27
size: few
D: -
CDR3: CASSLIGGGVEAFF
DNA: TGTGCCAGCAGTTTAATTGGGGGGGGAGTTGAAGCTTTCTTT

J: TRBJ2-1
V: TRBV29-1
size: -
D: TRBD2
CDR3: CSVGDSGRGHNEQFF
DNA: TGCAGCGTTGGGGATAGCGGGAGGGGGCACAATGAGCAGTTCTTC

J: TRBJ1-1
V: TRBV7-3
size: once
D: TRBD1
CDR3: CASSLNPLRGRGTEAFF
DNA: TGTGCCAGCAGCTTAAACCCCTTGAGGGGGCGGGGAACTGAAGCTTTCTTT

J: TRBJ2-1
V: TRBV19
size: -
D: -
CDR3: CASSTPGDYTGEQFF
DNA: TGTGCCAGTAGTACTCCAGGGGACTACACGGGTGAGCAGTTCTTC

J: TRBJ2-7
V: TRBV5-1
size: few
D: TRBD2
CDR3: CASSFTSGGVGYEQYF
DNA: TGCGCCAGCAGCTTTACTAGCGGGGGTGTGGGCTACGAGCAGTACTTC

J: TRBJ1-5
V: TRBV5-1
size: -
D: -
CDR3: CASSLVPGSNQPQHF
DNA: TGCGCCAGCAGCTTAGTCCCAGGTAGCAATCAGCCCCAGCATTTT

J: TRBJ2-2
V: TRBV7-9
size: -
D: -
CDR3: CASSQPGGELFF
DNA: TGTGCCAGCAGCCAACCCGGGGGGGAGCTGTTTTTT

J: TRBJ1-3
V: TRBV5-1
size: few
D: TRBD1
CDR3: CASSLDRTGASGNTIYF
DNA: TGCGCCAGCAGCTTGGATCGGACAGGGGCCTCTGGAAACACCATATATTTT

J: TRBJ1-2
V: TRBV12-3/TRBV12-4
size: many
D: -
CDR3: CASSLGAGLGYTF
DNA: TGTGCCAGCAGTTTAGGGGCAGGGCTCGGCTACACCTTC

J: TRBJ2-2
V: TRBV13
size: few
D: TRBD1
CDR3: CASSLRDRGNTGELFF
DNA: TGTGCCAGCAGCCTCCGGGACAGGGGGAACACCGGGGAGCTGTTTTTT

J: TRBJ2-1
V: TRBV6-1
size: -
D: TRBD2
CDR3: CASKREITYNEQFF
DNA: TGTGCCAGCAAGCGGGAGATTACCTACAATGAGCAGTTCTTC

J: TRBJ1-2
V: TRBV4-1
size: -
D: -
CDR3: CASSQEGGYGYTF
DNA: TGCGCCAGCAGCCAAGAGGGGGGCTATGGCTACACCTTC

J: TRBJ2-1
V: TRBV5-1
size: few
D: TRBD2
CDR3: CASNSGGPGEQFF
DNA: TGCGCCAGCAATTCGGGGGGGCCGGGCGAGCAGTTCTTC

J: TRBJ1-3
V: TRBV29-1
size: -
D: -
CDR3: CSVRGMGNTIYF
DNA: TGCAGCGTCAGGGGAATGGGAAACACCATATATTTT

J: TRBJ2-3
V: TRBV29-1
size: few
D: -
CDR3: CSVEDTVTDTQYF
DNA: TGCAGCGTTGAAGATACAGTCACAGATACGCAGTATTTT

J: TRBJ1-5
V: TRBV6-1
size: many
D: TRBD1
CDR3: CASRDRGFSSNQPQHF
DNA: TGTGCCAGCAGGGACAGGGGATTTAGCAGCAATCAGCCCCAGCATTTT

J: TRBJ2-3
V: TRBV29-1
size: -
D: -
CDR3: CSVEILVDTQYF
DNA: TGCAGCGTTGAAATTCTTGTAGATACGCAGTATTTT

J: TRBJ2-7
V: TRBV6-2/TRBV6-3
size: -
D: -
CDR3: CASRTTGILSYEQYF
DNA: TGTGCCAGCAGAACCACAGGGATACTTTCCTACGAGCAGTACTTC

J: TRBJ1-5
V: TRBV2
size: -
D: -
CDR3: CASSRGGWSNQPQHF
DNA: TGTGCCAGCAGTCGGGGGGGATGGAGCAATCAGCCCCAGCATTTT

J: TRBJ2-5
V: TRBV6-2/TRBV6-3
size: few
D: TRBD2
CDR3: CASSYGPGLAGVLQETQYF
DNA: TGTGCCAGCAGTTACGGACCTGGGTTAGCGGGAGTTCTGCAAGAGACCCAGTACTTC